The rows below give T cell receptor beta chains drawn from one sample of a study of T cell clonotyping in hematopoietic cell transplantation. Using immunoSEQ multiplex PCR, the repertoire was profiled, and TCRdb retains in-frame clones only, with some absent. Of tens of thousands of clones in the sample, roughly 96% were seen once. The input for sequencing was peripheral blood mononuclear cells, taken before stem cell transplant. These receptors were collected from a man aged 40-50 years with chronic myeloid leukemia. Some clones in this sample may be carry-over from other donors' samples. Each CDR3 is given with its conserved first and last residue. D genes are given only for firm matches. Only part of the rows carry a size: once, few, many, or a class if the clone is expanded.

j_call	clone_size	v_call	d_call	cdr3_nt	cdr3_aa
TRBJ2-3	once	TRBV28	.	TGTGCCAGCAGTTTAGAGGGGGACCTCACAGATACGCAGTATTTT	CASSLEGDLTDTQYF
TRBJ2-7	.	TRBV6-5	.	TGTGCCAGCAGTTACTCACGGGGGCTGTCCTACGAGCAGTACTTC	CASSYSRGLSYEQYF
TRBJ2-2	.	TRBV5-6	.	TGTGCCAGCAGCTTGGCAACCGGGGAGCTGTTTTTT	CASSLATGELFF
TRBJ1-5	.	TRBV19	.	TGTGCCAGTATAGCAGATTATAGCAATCAGCCCCAGCATTTT	CASIADYSNQPQHF
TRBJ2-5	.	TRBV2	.	TGTGCCAGCAGTGAGTCCGGGTACCAATGGGCAAGCGGAGAGACCCAGTACTTC	CASSESGYQWASGETQYF
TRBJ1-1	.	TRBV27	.	TGTGCCAGCAGTTTATCGGCGGTCTGGAGCACTGAAGCTTTCTTT	CASSLSAVWSTEAFF
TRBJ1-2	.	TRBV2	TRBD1	TGTGCCAGCAAGGGGGCAGGGGACTATGGCTACACCTTC	CASKGAGDYGYTF
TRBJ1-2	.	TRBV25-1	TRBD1	TGTGCCAGCAGTGCACAGGGGGTGGATGGCTACACCTTC	CASSAQGVDGYTF
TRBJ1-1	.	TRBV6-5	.	TGTGCCAGCAGTTTCCTGGGGGTAGAAGCTTTCTTT	CASSFLGVEAFF
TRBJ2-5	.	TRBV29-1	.	TGCAGCGTTGACCTGGACGTTTACCAAGAGACCCAGTACTTC	CSVDLDVYQETQYF
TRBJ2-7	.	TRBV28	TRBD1	TGTGCCAGCAGTAACTCAGGGGGCCCCTACGAGCAGTACTTC	CASSNSGGPYEQYF
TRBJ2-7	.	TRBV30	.	TGTGCCTGGAGAAACTCCTACGAGCAGTACTTC	CAWRNSYEQYF
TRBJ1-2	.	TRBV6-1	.	TGTGCCAGCTCTGCTAACTATGGCTACACCTTC	CASSANYGYTF
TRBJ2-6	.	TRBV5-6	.	TGTGCCAGCAGCCCCGAGCCGGGGGCGCATGGGGCCAACGTCCTGACTTTC	CASSPEPGAHGANVLTF
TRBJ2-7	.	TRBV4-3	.	TGCGCCAGCAGCCGGGACACCGGGGGATCCTACGAGCAGTACTTC	CASSRDTGGSYEQYF
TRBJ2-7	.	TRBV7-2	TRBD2	TGTGCCAGCAGCTTAGGGCCAGCGGGGAGGACGTTGCCCTACGAGCAGTACTTC	CASSLGPAGRTLPYEQYF
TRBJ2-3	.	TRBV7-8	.	TGTGCCAGCAGCTTAGGGGCCAGCCTTAGCACAGATACGCAGTATTTT	CASSLGASLSTDTQYF
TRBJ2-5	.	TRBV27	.	TGTGCCAGCAGTTACCTAGGAGGGGAGACCCAGTACTTC	CASSYLGGETQYF
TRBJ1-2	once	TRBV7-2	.	TGTGCCAGCAGCTTAGTTAAGGGCTACACCTTC	CASSLVKGYTF